The entry below gives a single T cell receptor (beta chain) sequence along with its context. The target antigen is unknown. The data derive from a study of graft-versus-host responses after intestinal transplantation. Here immunoSEQ multiplex PCR was the method, and the copy in TCRdb shows in-frame clones only, minus some. The table records about 110,000 clones, 90% to 95% of them present only once. Trimming took off 1 base at V and 0 bases at J, with 7 bases between the two ends. CDR3 length: 14 amino acids. The germline V gene encodes CDR1 MGHDK and CDR2 SYGVNS. This chain links TRBV25-1 with TRBJ2-7; no definite D call. Sample: unstimulated CD8+ T cells sorted from spleen or lymph node cells, taken before intestinal transplant. The source of this sequence is a human donor who received an intestinal transplant. CDR3 amino acids: CASSESWASYEQYF. The CDR3 DNA reads as TGTGCCAGCAGTGAATCTTGGGCCTCCTACGAGCAGTACTTC.